This T cell receptor (beta chain) was sequenced for a study of CD8 T cells in Susac syndrome. Negative isolation was applied to CD8+ and CD4+ T cells, and FACS enrichment was applied to TEMRA cells. After extraction with the RNeasy kit, about 0.45 to 1 ug of the RNA was reverse transcribed using random hexamers. In TCRdb, the immunoSEQ multiplex PCR reads were re-called with MiXCR into one record per CDR3 protein. The sample includes about 90,000 distinct CDR3 sequences, around 96% seen only once; the top ten take 0.55% to 0.8%. The CDR3 consists of 14 residues. Germline V lookup: CDR1 MDHEN, CDR2 SYDVKM. Trimming pared 3 bases from V and 2 bases from J, leaving 10 bases between.

The rearrangement uses TRBV28 and TRBJ1-1; D remains unclear. The sample was CD8+ T cells from PBMCs. The sequence was obtained from a human donor with Susac syndrome. The CDR3 coding sequence is TGTGCCAGCAGTTTGTTGGCAGGCAACACTGAAGCTTTCTTT. This sequence encodes CASSLLAGNTEAFF.